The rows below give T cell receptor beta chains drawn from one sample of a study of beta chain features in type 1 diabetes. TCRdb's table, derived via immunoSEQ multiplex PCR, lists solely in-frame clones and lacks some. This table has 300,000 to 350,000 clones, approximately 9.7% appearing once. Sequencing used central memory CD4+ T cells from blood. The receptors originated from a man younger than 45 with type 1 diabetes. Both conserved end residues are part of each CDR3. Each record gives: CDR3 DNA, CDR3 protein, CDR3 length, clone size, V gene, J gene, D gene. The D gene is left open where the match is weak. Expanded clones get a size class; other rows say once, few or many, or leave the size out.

cdr3_nt: TGTGCCTGGAGTCCCTGGGGGGACACTGAAGCTTTCTTT
cdr3_aa: CAWSPWGDTEAFF
cdr3_length: 13
clone_size: -
v_call: TRBV30
j_call: TRBJ1-1
d_call: -

cdr3_nt: TGTGCCAGCAGCTTGGCCCTGGTTAACTATGGCTACACCTTC
cdr3_aa: CASSLALVNYGYTF
cdr3_length: 14
clone_size: -
v_call: TRBV5-6
j_call: TRBJ1-2
d_call: -

cdr3_nt: TGTGCCAGCAGCGCCCGCACGGGACACCTTGGGAATGAGCAGTTCTTC
cdr3_aa: CASSARTGHLGNEQFF
cdr3_length: 16
clone_size: few
v_call: TRBV9
j_call: TRBJ2-1
d_call: -

cdr3_nt: TGCGCCAGCAGCCAAGATTCGGACAGATCTTCACCCCTCCACTTT
cdr3_aa: CASSQDSDRSSPLHF
cdr3_length: 15
clone_size: -
v_call: TRBV4-3
j_call: TRBJ1-6
d_call: -

cdr3_nt: TGTGCCAGCAGTTTGTGGGCCAATCAGCCCCAGCATTTT
cdr3_aa: CASSLWANQPQHF
cdr3_length: 13
clone_size: few
v_call: TRBV27
j_call: TRBJ1-5
d_call: -

cdr3_nt: TGTGCCATCAGTGAGGGGGGAACGGCAAATTCACCCCTCCACTTT
cdr3_aa: CAISEGGTANSPLHF
cdr3_length: 15
clone_size: -
v_call: TRBV10-3
j_call: TRBJ1-6
d_call: -

cdr3_nt: TGTGCCAGCAGTTACAAAATCGGGACATCCTCTAATGAGCAGTTCTTC
cdr3_aa: CASSYKIGTSSNEQFF
cdr3_length: 16
clone_size: -
v_call: TRBV5-6
j_call: TRBJ2-1
d_call: -

cdr3_nt: TGTGCCAGCAGCCCAATGCGGGGGGGCCAAGAGACCCAGTACTTC
cdr3_aa: CASSPMRGGQETQYF
cdr3_length: 15
clone_size: few
v_call: TRBV11-2
j_call: TRBJ2-5
d_call: TRBD2

cdr3_nt: TGTGCCAGCAGTGTTACTCGTACCGAGCAGTACTTC
cdr3_aa: CASSVTRTEQYF
cdr3_length: 12
clone_size: many
v_call: TRBV6-1
j_call: TRBJ2-7
d_call: -

cdr3_nt: TGTGCCAGCAGCTTACTCGACAGGGGTGAGCAGTACTTC
cdr3_aa: CASSLLDRGEQYF
cdr3_length: 13
clone_size: few
v_call: TRBV7-9
j_call: TRBJ2-7
d_call: TRBD1

cdr3_nt: TGTGCCAGTAGTATTACCGGGACAGGGGTCTCTGGGGCCAACGTCCTGACTTTC
cdr3_aa: CASSITGTGVSGANVLTF
cdr3_length: 18
clone_size: few
v_call: TRBV19
j_call: TRBJ2-6
d_call: TRBD1

cdr3_nt: TGTGCCAGCTCCCCGAGTCGTGGCACAGATACGCAGTATTTT
cdr3_aa: CASSPSRGTDTQYF
cdr3_length: 14
clone_size: -
v_call: TRBV18
j_call: TRBJ2-3
d_call: -

cdr3_nt: TGTGCCAGCAGCTTAGACGCCACCGGGGAGCTGTTTTTT
cdr3_aa: CASSLDATGELFF
cdr3_length: 13
clone_size: many
v_call: TRBV7-9
j_call: TRBJ2-2
d_call: -

cdr3_nt: TGTGCCAGCAGCGTAGACAGGGCCCCCATAGAGACCCAGTACTTC
cdr3_aa: CASSVDRAPIETQYF
cdr3_length: 15
clone_size: -
v_call: TRBV9
j_call: TRBJ2-5
d_call: -

cdr3_nt: TGTGCCAGCAGTCACCGGGACAGCTCTGGAAACACCATATATTTT
cdr3_aa: CASSHRDSSGNTIYF
cdr3_length: 15
clone_size: -
v_call: TRBV6-5
j_call: TRBJ1-3
d_call: TRBD1

cdr3_nt: TGTGCCAGCAGCTCGACTCGCACAGATACGCAGTATTTT
cdr3_aa: CASSSTRTDTQYF
cdr3_length: 13
clone_size: -
v_call: TRBV7-2
j_call: TRBJ2-3
d_call: -

cdr3_nt: TGTGCCAGCAGCTGGAGACAGGGACTCTACAATGAGCAGTTCTTC
cdr3_aa: CASSWRQGLYNEQFF
cdr3_length: 15
clone_size: few
v_call: TRBV7-2
j_call: TRBJ2-1
d_call: -

cdr3_nt: TGTGCTAGTGGTTTGTTCCCGAACAGAGAGACCCAGTACTTC
cdr3_aa: CASGLFPNRETQYF
cdr3_length: 14
clone_size: -
v_call: TRBV12-5
j_call: TRBJ2-5
d_call: -

cdr3_nt: TGTGCCAGCAGCTGGGGGGGCCAGAGCTCCTACGAGCAGTACTTC
cdr3_aa: CASSWGGQSSYEQYF
cdr3_length: 15
clone_size: few
v_call: TRBV5-4
j_call: TRBJ2-7
d_call: -

cdr3_nt: TGTGCCAGCAGCCCGATAGGAGGGGCGAGGGATACGCAGTATTTT
cdr3_aa: CASSPIGGARDTQYF
cdr3_length: 15
clone_size: few
v_call: TRBV11-3
j_call: TRBJ2-3
d_call: -

cdr3_nt: TGTGCCAGCAGCTTAGCTACCGGGACAGGGGGCGCTGGCTATGGCTACACCTTC
cdr3_aa: CASSLATGTGGAGYGYTF
cdr3_length: 18
clone_size: few
v_call: TRBV11-2
j_call: TRBJ1-2
d_call: TRBD1

cdr3_nt: TGTGCCAGCAGACCTCAGGGGCTCGATACGCAGTATTTT
cdr3_aa: CASRPQGLDTQYF
cdr3_length: 13
clone_size: -
v_call: TRBV7-9
j_call: TRBJ2-3
d_call: -

cdr3_nt: TGTGCCAGCAGTCCAGCAGGGACCGGCTACGAGCAGTACTTC
cdr3_aa: CASSPAGTGYEQYF
cdr3_length: 14
clone_size: -
v_call: TRBV28
j_call: TRBJ2-7
d_call: -

cdr3_nt: TGTGCCAGCAGCTTAGAAGTGGGGACTAGCGGGGTGAAAGATACGCAGTATTTT
cdr3_aa: CASSLEVGTSGVKDTQYF
cdr3_length: 18
clone_size: -
v_call: TRBV7-2
j_call: TRBJ2-3
d_call: TRBD2

cdr3_nt: TGTGCCAGCACTTCCGGACAGACCTACGAGCAGTACTTC
cdr3_aa: CASTSGQTYEQYF
cdr3_length: 13
clone_size: -
v_call: TRBV6-5
j_call: TRBJ2-7
d_call: -